This TCR beta chain came from a study of blood T cell repertoires in COVID-19 (dated by TCRdb to about 2020). Some background on the complete study: Samples from collaborators originated in the United States, Italy and Spain and spanned both the acute and convalescent phases of COVID-19. The material from the prospective study consisted of cDNA or gDNA derived from T cells, B-cell-depleted T cells, or PBMCs. Subjects who had been exposed to COVID-19, were actively infected with it, or had recovered from it provided the deeply sampled blood TCRbeta repertoires that made up the dataset. Nearly every sample came with metadata listing a de-identified subject ID, COVID-19 status, age in years and sex. Where available, HLA class I and class II types were obtained from metadata supplied by the sample provider rather than from assay-based typing. Samples came from the ongoing ImmuneRACE study (first 160 participants) plus 1,254 subjects from 6 global collaborators. The repertoires were released in a freely available public database meant as a resource for research on the immune response to SARS-CoV-2.

The immunoSEQ Assay, a bias-controlled multiplex PCR, was used to amplify TCRbeta CDR3 regions from genomic DNA. On the study's bioinformatics: Nucleated cell counts per sample were estimated from amplification of reference gene primers within the assay. To quantify the absolute abundance of each unique TCRbeta CDR3 rearrangement, sequence reads were collapsed and filtered. For each sample, productive Simpson clonality was calculated by taking the square root of Simpson's diversity index across productive rearrangements. What TCRdb holds here is the immuneACCESS table cut down to in-frame rearrangements. Part of the clones is not present; checked against another copy, under half of the missing clones reflect an unresolved V gene, and the others are unexplained. V, J and clone size reflect that table, while D and trimming were determined from the DNA. Present in this sample are over 200,000 clones, 87% of which were seen just once. The top ten hold about 2.1% of the sample.

Whole blood was collected in K2EDTA tubes by collaborating institutions according to the institutions' own protocols. Collaborator samples were shipped for TCRbeta analysis as frozen whole blood, isolated PBMCs, or DNA extracted from either sample type. The CDR3 starts with the cysteine, ends with the phenylalanine, and has 15 residues. The only DNA kept is the CDR3, 45 bases in frame from the first base. The trim is 8 bases for V and 1 base for J, with a gap of 16 bases between the germline ends. The germline V gene specifies MDHEN as CDR1 and SYDVKM as CDR2. Concerning this clone: Its binding antigen is unknown. Nothing much larger sits one base from this clone, and base qualities are not available.

Points the paper makes about the study in general: How much clinical and demographic metadata was included differed by source and by participant, and the metadata was provided uncurated.

The chain is made from TRBV28 and TRBJ2-3; the D gene is possibly TRBD2, with 5 bases matching. This TCR came from a woman aged 50 to 60 with acute or convalescent COVID-19. Material: peripheral blood. The CDR3 corresponds to CASQPPGWGTDTQYF. The DNA is as follows: TGTGCCAGCCAACCGCCGGGGTGGGGCACAGATACGCAGTATTTT.